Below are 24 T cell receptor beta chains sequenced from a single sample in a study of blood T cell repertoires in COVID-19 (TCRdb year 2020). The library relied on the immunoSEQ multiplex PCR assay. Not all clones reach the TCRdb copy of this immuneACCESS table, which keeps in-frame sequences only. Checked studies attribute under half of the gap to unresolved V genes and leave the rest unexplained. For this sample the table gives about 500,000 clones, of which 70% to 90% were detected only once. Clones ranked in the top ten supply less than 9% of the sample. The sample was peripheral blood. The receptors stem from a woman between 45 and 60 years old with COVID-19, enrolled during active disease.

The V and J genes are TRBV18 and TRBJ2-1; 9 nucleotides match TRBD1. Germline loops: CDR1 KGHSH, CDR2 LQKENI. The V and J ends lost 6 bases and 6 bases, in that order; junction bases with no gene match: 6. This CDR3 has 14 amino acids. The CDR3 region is CASSPGQGVNEQFF. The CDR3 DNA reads TGTGCCAGCTCCCCGGGACAGGGTGTCAATGAGCAGTTCTTC.

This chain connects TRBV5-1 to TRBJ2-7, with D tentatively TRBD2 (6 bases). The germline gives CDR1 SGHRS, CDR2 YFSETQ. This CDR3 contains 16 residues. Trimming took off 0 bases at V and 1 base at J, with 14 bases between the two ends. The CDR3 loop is CASSLVPGRESYEQYF. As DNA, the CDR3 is TGCGCCAGCAGCTTGGTACCGGGACGGGAGTCCTACGAGCAGTACTTC.

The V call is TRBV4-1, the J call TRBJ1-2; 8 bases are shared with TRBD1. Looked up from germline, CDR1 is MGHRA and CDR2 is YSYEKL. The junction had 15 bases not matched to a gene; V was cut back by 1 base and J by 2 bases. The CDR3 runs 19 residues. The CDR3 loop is CASSQGTDREKLLNYGYTF. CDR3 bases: TGCGCCAGCAGCCAAGGTACGGACAGGGAAAAGCTTCTCAACTATGGCTACACCTTC.

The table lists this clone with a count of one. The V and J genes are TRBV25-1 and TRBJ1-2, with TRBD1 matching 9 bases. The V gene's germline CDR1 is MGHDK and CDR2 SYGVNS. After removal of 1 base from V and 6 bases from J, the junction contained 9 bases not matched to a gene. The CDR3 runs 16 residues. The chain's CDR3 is CASSEWGQGISHGYTF. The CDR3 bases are TGTGCCAGCAGTGAATGGGGACAGGGAATTAGCCATGGCTACACCTTC.

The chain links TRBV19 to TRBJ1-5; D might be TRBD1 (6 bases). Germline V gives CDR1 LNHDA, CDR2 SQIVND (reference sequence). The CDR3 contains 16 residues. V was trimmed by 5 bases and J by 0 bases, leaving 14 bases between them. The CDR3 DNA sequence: TGTGCCAGTAGTTCTCTGGACAGATATAGCAATCAGCCCCAGCATTTT. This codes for CASSSLDRYSNQPQHF.

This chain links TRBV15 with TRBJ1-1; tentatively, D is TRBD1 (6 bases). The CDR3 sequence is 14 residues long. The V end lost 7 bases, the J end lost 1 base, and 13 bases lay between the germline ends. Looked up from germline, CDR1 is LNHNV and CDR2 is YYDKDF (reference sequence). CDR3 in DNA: TGTGCCACCAAGGCGGACAGAACGAACACTGAAGCTTTCTTT. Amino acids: CATKADRTNTEAFF.

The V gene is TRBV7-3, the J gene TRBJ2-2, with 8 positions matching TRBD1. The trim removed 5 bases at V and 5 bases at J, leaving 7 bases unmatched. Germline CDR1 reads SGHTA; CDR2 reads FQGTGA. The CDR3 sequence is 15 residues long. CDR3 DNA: TGTGCCAGCAGCCCGATGACAGGGGTGACCGGGGAGCTGTTTTTT. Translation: CASSPMTGVTGELFF.

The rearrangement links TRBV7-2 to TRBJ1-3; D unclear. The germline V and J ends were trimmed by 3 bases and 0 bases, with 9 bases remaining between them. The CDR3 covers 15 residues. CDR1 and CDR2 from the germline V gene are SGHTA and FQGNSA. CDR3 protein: CASSFRGLSGNTIYF. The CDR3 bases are TGTGCCAGCAGCTTCCGAGGGCTCTCTGGAAACACCATATATTTT.

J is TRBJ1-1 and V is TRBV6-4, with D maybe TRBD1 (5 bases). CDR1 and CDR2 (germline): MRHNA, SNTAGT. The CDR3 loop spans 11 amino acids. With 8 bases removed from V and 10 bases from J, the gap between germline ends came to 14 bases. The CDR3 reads CASSSKGIAFF. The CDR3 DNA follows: TGTGCCAGCTCCTCTAAGGGGATAGCTTTCTTT.

The CDR3 here is CASTGRLAGGDTQYF. The CDR3 nucleotides are TGTGCCAGCACCGGTCGACTAGCGGGGGGAGATACGCAGTATTTT. J is TRBJ2-3 and V is TRBV27, with 13 bases matching TRBD2. The CDR3 has 15 residues. With V trimmed by 7 bases and J by 5 bases, 6 bases remained unmatched. Germline CDR1 MNHEY, CDR2 SMNVEV (reference sequence).

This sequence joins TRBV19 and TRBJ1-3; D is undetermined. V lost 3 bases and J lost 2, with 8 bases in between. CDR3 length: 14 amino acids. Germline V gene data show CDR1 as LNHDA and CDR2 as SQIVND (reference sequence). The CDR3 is CASSMGQTGNTIYF. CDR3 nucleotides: TGTGCCAGTAGTATGGGCCAAACTGGAAACACCATATATTTT.

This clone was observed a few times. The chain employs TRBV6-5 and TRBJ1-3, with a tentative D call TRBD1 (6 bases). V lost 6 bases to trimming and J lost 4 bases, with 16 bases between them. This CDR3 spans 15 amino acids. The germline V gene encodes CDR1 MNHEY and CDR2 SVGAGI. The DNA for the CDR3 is TGTGCCAGCAGCCAAGGGGGTATTAGCGGAAACACCATATATTTT. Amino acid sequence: CASSQGGISGNTIYF.

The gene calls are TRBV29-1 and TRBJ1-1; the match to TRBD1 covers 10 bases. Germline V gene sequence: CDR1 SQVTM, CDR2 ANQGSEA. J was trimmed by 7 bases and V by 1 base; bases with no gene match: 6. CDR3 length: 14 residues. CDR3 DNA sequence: TGCAGCGTTGAAGTTCGGGACAGGGGATTTGAAGCTTTCTTT. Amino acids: CSVEVRDRGFEAFF.

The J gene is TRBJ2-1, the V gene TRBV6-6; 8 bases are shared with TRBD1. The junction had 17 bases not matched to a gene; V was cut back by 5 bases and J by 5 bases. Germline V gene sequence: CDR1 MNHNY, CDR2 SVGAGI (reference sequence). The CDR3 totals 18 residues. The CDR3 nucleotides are TGTGCCAGCAGTCCTCAGGGGGCCAATGATAATAAACACAATGAGCAGTTCTTC. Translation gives CASSPQGANDNKHNEQFF.

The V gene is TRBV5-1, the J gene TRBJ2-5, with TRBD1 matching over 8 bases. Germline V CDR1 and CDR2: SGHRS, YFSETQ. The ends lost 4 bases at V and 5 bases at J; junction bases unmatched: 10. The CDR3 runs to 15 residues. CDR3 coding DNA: TGCGCCAGCAGCCGGGGAGTGGACAGGGATGAGACCCAGTACTTC. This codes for CASSRGVDRDETQYF.

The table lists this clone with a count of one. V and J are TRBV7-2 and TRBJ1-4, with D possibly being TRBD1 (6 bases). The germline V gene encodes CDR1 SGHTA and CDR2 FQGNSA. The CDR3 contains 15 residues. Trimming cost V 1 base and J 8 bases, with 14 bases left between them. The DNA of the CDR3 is TGTGCCAGCAGCTTAGATCGCCAGAGGGGGGAAAAACTGTTTTTT. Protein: CASSLDRQRGEKLFF.

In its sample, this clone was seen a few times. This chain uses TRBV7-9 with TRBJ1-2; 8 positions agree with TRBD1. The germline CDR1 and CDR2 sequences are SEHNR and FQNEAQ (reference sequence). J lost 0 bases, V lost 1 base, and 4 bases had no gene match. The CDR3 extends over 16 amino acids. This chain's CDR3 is CASSLGGQGANYGYTF. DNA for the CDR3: TGTGCCAGCAGCTTAGGTGGACAGGGAGCTAACTATGGCTACACCTTC.

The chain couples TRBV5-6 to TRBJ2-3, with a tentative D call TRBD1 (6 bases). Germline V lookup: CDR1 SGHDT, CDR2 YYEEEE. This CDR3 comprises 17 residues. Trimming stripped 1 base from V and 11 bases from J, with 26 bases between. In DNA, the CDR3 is TGTGCCAGCAGCTTGTCCATCTTCGGGGCAGCCCAGGGGATGCAGTATTTT. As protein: CASSLSIFGAAQGMQYF.

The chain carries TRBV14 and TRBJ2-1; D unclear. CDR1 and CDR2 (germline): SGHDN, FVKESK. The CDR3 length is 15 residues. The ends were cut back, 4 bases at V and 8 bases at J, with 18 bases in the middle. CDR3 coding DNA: TGTGCCAGCAGCCGGAATAGGCCTTCTCTAGATGAGCAGTTCTTC. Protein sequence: CASSRNRPSLDEQFF.

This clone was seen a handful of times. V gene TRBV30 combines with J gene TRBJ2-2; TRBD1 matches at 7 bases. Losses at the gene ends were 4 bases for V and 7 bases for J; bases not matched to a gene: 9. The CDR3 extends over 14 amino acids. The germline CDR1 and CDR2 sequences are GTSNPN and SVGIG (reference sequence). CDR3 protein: CAWTLGTAFGELFF. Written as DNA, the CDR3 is TGTGCCTGGACCCTCGGGACAGCATTCGGGGAGCTGTTTTTT.

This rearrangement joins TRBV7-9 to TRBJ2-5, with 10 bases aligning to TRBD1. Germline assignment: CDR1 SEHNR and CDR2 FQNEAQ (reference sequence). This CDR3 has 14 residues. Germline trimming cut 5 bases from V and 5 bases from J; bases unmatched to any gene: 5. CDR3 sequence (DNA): TGTGCCAGCAGCCCAGGACAGGGGGGCGAGACCCAGTACTTC. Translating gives CASSPGQGGETQYF.

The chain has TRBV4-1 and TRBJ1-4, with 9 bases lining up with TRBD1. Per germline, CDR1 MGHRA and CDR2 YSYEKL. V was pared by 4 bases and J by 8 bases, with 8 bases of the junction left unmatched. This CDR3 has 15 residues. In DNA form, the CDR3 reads TGCGCCAGCAGCCGTCCAGGACAGGGGAGCGAAAAACTGTTTTTT. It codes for CASSRPGQGSEKLFF.

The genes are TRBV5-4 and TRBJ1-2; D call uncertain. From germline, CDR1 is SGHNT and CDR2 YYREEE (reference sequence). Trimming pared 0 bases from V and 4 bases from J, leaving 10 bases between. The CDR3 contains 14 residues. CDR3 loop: CASSLGAGIYGYTF. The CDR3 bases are TGTGCCAGCAGCTTGGGGGCGGGGATCTATGGCTACACCTTC.

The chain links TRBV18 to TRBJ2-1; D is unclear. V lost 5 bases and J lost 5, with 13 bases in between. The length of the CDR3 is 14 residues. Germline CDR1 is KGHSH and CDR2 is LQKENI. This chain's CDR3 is CASSSRRLDNEQFF. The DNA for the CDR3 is TGTGCCAGCTCATCGAGACGGCTAGACAATGAGCAGTTCTTC.